The clone carrying this T cell receptor beta chain was observed a few times. This sample was included in a study of blood T cell repertoires in COVID-19. Whole-study context: Samples of COVID-19 (acute and convalescent) were obtained from the United States, Italy and Spain. PBMCs, B-cell-depleted T cells, or T cells were the source of the cDNA or gDNA that made up the material.

V lost 10 bases and J lost 3; bases outside the gene matches: 13. The CDR3 sequence is 15 residues long. Germline loops: CDR1 LNHDA, CDR2 SQIVND (reference sequence). The data were produced by immunoSEQ multiplex PCR, yet TCRdb's version contains in-frame clones alone and is incomplete. Of more than 250,000 clones in the sample, roughly 83% were seen once. This sequence joins TRBV19 and TRBJ2-7; 9 bases fit TRBD1. Material for sequencing was peripheral blood. The sequence was obtained from a man in his sixties who had recovered from COVID-19. As DNA, the CDR3 is TGTGCCACGCGCGCCTCCGGGACAGGGTTCTACGAGCAGTACTTC. Its protein product is CATRASGTGFYEQYF. Based on the CDR3 plus reference TRBV19 and TRBJ2-7, the full variable domain is DGGITQSPKYLFRKEGQNVTLSCEQNLNHDAMYWYRQDPGQGLRLIYYSQIVNDFQKGDIAEGYSVSREKKESFPLTVTSAQKNPTAFYLCATRASGTGFYEQYFGPGTRLTVT.